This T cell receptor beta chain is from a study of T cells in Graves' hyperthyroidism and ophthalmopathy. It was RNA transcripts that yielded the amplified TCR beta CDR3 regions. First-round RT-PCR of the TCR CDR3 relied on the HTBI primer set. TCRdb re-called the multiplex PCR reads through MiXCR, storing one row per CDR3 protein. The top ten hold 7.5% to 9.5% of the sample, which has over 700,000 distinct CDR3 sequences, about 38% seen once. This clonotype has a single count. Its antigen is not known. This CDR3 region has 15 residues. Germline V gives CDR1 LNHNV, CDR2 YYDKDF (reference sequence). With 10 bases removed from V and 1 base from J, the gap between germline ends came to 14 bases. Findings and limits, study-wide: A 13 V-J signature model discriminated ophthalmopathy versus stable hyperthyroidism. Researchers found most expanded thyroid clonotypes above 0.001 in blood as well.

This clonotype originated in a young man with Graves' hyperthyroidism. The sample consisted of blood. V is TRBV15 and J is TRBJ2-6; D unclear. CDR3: CASSFERSGANVLTF. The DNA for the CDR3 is TGTGCCAGCAGTTTCGAGCGTTCTGGGGCCAACGTCCTGACTTTC. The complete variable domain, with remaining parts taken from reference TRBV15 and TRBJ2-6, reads DAMVIQNPRYQVTQFGKPVTLSCSQTLNHNVMYWYQQKSSQAPKLLFHYYDKDFNNEADTPDNFQSRRPNTSFCFLDIRSPGLGDTAMYLCASSFERSGANVLTFGAGSRLTVL.